These 18 T cell receptor beta chains originate from one sample sequenced in a study of T-cell reconstitution after alpha-beta-depleted transplantation in children. Molecular barcoding with unique molecular identifiers was used for the TCRbeta library. TCRdb used MiXCR to reprocess the PCR reads, holding one entry per CDR3 protein. This table holds approximately 640,000 distinct CDR3 sequences, 16% found once. The sequencing here drew on PBMCs from the stem cell graft donor, taken from the stem cell graft. The source of these receptors is a human donor who donated a stem cell graft to a child with acute myeloid leukemia.

This clonotype was counted between two and nine times. The chain joins TRBV5-1 to TRBJ2-7, with 7 bases fitting TRBD1. Germline CDR1 is SGHRS and CDR2 is YFSETQ. This CDR3 has 16 amino acids. The junction had 17 bases not matched to a gene; V was cut back by 9 bases and J by 2 bases. The CDR3 here is CATRYDFRDRTYEQYF. In DNA form, the CDR3 reads TGCGCCACCAGATACGATTTCCGGGACAGAACCTACGAGCAGTACTTC. Variable domain in full (rest from reference TRBV5-1 and TRBJ2-7): KAGVTQTPRYLIKTRGQQVTLSCSPISGHRSVSWYQQTPGQGLQFLFEYFSETQRNKGNFPGRFSGRQFSNSRSEMNVSTLELGDSALYLCATRYDFRDRTYEQYFGPGTRLTVT.

V is TRBV4-1 and J is TRBJ2-1, with D perhaps TRBD1 or TRBD2 (5 bases each). Germline CDR1 and CDR2: MGHRA and YSYEKL. V was pared by 5 bases and J by 4 bases, with 15 bases between. This CDR3 contains 15 residues. The DNA for the CDR3 is TGCGCCAGCAGCGACTATCCGGGACGTTACAATGAGCAGTTCTTC. Its translation: CASSDYPGRYNEQFF.

This rearrangement joins TRBV7-2 to TRBJ2-1; perhaps D is TRBD1 or TRBD2 (5 bases each). This CDR3 is 13 amino acids long. V gave up 11 bases and J gave up 4 bases, with 15 bases separating them. Germline assignment: CDR1 SGHTA and CDR2 FQGNSA. The CDR3 bases are TGTGCCGTACCGGGACCGTATTACAATGAGCAGTTCTTC. Translating gives CAVPGPYYNEQFF. Looking up the rest from reference TRBV7-2 and TRBJ2-1 gives the full variable domain: GAGVSQSPSNKVTEKGKDVELRCDPISGHTALYWYRQSLGQGLEFLIYFQGNSAPDKSGLPSDRFSAERTGGSVSTLTIQRTQQEDSAVYLCAVPGPYYNEQFFGPGTRLTVL.

This clonotype has more than one count but fewer than ten. The chain couples TRBV20-1 to TRBJ2-1, with D perhaps assigned TRBD1 or TRBD2 (5 bases each). V was trimmed by 6 bases and J by 0 bases, leaving 18 bases between them. The CDR3 length is 16 residues. CDR1 is DFQATT and CDR2 is SNEGSKA in the germline V gene (reference sequence). CDR3 bases: TGCAGTGCCGACCGGGACCACCGTTTCTCCTACAATGAGCAGTTCTTC. Protein sequence: CSADRDHRFSYNEQFF.

This clonotype was recorded many times. This chain joins TRBV6-5 and TRBJ2-1, with D maybe TRBD1 (6 bases). The length of the CDR3 is 17 residues. Germline CDR1 is MNHEY and CDR2 is SVGAGI. Trimming left V 0 bases short and J 7 bases short, with 19 bases between. In DNA, the CDR3 is TGTGCCAGCAGTTACTCCCCGCGACAGGCCCAGACGAATGAGCAGTTCTTC. Its translation is CASSYSPRQAQTNEQFF.

The chain has TRBV10-2 and TRBJ2-5; D unclear. Germline V gene data show CDR1 as WSHSY and CDR2 as SAAADI. The CDR3 runs to 13 residues. V was trimmed by 4 bases and J by 3 bases, leaving 9 bases between them. The CDR3: CASSGWVKETQYF. The CDR3 coding sequence is TGCGCCAGCAGTGGTTGGGTTAAAGAGACCCAGTACTTC.

The rearrangement joins TRBV15 to TRBJ1-5, with 7 positions matching TRBD1. J lost 1 base, V lost 2 bases, and 20 bases had no gene match. This CDR3 region has 21 residues. In germline, CDR1 is LNHNV, CDR2 YYDKDF (reference sequence). The CDR3 is CATSRTYRPDRASSSNQPQHF. In DNA, the CDR3 is TGTGCCACCAGCAGAACATACCGACCTGACAGGGCATCGTCAAGCAATCAGCCCCAGCATTTT.

The J gene is TRBJ2-5, the V gene TRBV12-3 or TRBV12-4; D might be TRBD1 (6 bases). V lost 4 bases to trimming and J lost 0 bases, with 15 bases between them. This CDR3 region has 16 residues. This CDR3 is CASSSGRTGNQETQYF. CDR3 nucleotides: TGTGCCAGCAGTTCCGGCAGAACAGGGAACCAAGAGACCCAGTACTTC.

The V call is TRBV24-1, the J call TRBJ2-2; D unresolved. V lost 2 bases and J 1 base, leaving 13 bases between the germline ends. The CDR3 extends over 17 amino acids. Germline-derived CDR1 and CDR2 are KGHDR and SFDVKD. CDR3 sequence: CATSDSGSAGNTGELFF. CDR3 nucleotides: TGTGCCACCAGTGATTCTGGTTCGGCAGGGAACACCGGGGAGCTGTTTTTT.

This clonotype was counted at least ten times. CDR3 in DNA: TGCAGTGCTAGAGATAGTCCCGACAGGGACTACAATGAGCAGTTCTTC. Its protein is CSARDSPDRDYNEQFF. The V call is TRBV20-1, the J call TRBJ2-1, with 7 bases fitting TRBD1. The germline V gene encodes CDR1 DFQATT and CDR2 SNEGSKA (reference sequence). The trim removed 0 bases at V and 3 bases at J, leaving 8 bases unmatched. The CDR3 runs 16 residues.

Details on this clonotype: One end of the junction does not line up with germline, which may come from a read error. The V gene is TRBV27, the J gene TRBJ1-4; possibly TRBD1 for D (6 bases). The CDR3 is made up of 15 amino acids. Germline lookup yields CDR1 MNHEY and CDR2 SMNVEV (reference sequence). CDR3 sequence (DNA): TGTGCCAGCAGTTCCCTACAGGGAATTAATGAAAGACTGTTTTTT. Translated: CASSSLQGINERLFF. The whole variable domain, filled in from reference TRBV27 and TRBJ1-4, reads EAQVTQNPRYLITVTGKKLTVTCSQNMNHEYMSWYRQDPGLGLRQIYYSMNVEVTDKGDVPEGYKVSRKEKRNFPLILESPSPNQTSLYFCASSSLQGINERLFFGSGTQLSVL.

This clonotype showed up many times. The V gene is TRBV5-6, the J gene TRBJ2-4; D unresolved. Per the germline V gene, CDR1 is SGHDT and CDR2 is YYEEEE. The V end lost 2 bases, the J end lost 1 base, and 7 bases lay between the germline ends. This CDR3 region has 14 residues. This CDR3 reads CASSLHGAKNIQYF. CDR3 in DNA: TGTGCCAGCAGCTTACACGGGGCCAAAAACATTCAGTACTTC. Based on the CDR3 plus reference TRBV5-6 and TRBJ2-4, the full variable domain is DAGVTQSPTHLIKTRGQQVTLRCSPKSGHDTVSWYQQALGQGPQFIFQYYEEEERQRGNFPDRFSGHQFPNYSSELNVNALLLGDSALYLCASSLHGAKNIQYFGAGTRLSVL.

V is TRBV10-3 and J is TRBJ1-1; D perhaps matches TRBD1 (5 bases). This CDR3 has 13 amino acids. Germline lookup yields CDR1 ENHRY and CDR2 SYGVKD. Deletions cut 4 bases from V and 4 bases from J, with 10 bases between. The CDR3 sequence is CAISGQTSTEAFF. The CDR3 coding sequence is TGTGCCATCAGTGGACAGACCAGCACTGAAGCTTTCTTT.

This rearrangement joins TRBV12-3 or TRBV12-4 to TRBJ1-1, with D perhaps TRBD1 (6 bases). The CDR3 contains 12 residues. Trimming removed 4 bases at V and 9 bases at J, with 12 bases between. The CDR3: CASSYYREKAFF. CDR3 nucleotides: TGTGCCAGCAGTTATTACAGGGAGAAAGCTTTCTTT.

Concerning this clonotype itself: A much larger clonotype is one base distant, so this may be a read error. This chain connects TRBV20-1 to TRBJ2-1; D unclear. Per germline, CDR1 DFQATT and CDR2 SNEGSKA (reference sequence). This CDR3 comprises 14 residues. CDR3 region: CSARTLQGYNKQFF. For the CDR3, the DNA is TGCAGTGCTAGAACCCTCCAAGGTTACAATAAGCAGTTCTTC.

This clonotype was counted at least ten times. The V gene is TRBV20-1, the J gene TRBJ1-1; D not certain. The CDR3 consists of 12 residues. The V and J ends lost 6 bases and 3 bases respectively, with 11 bases between them. CDR1 is DFQATT, CDR2 SNEGSKA, per germline (reference sequence). CDR3 sequence: CSARRGYTEAFF. As DNA, the CDR3 is TGCAGTGCCCGGCGAGGGTACACTGAAGCTTTCTTT.

This clonotype was picked up a small number of times. The rearrangement uses TRBV10-3 and TRBJ2-5; TRBD1 matches at 7 bases. The length of the CDR3 is 16 residues. Germline V gene sequence: CDR1 ENHRY, CDR2 SYGVKD. J gave up 7 bases and V 5 bases, and 16 bases lay outside the gene matches. The CDR3 loop is CAISPGSDRRLGTQYF. The CDR3 DNA reads as TGTGCCATCAGTCCGGGGTCGGACAGGAGGTTGGGGACCCAGTACTTC.

This sequence joins TRBV5-1 and TRBJ2-7; the D gene is possibly TRBD1 (5 bases). The CDR3 has 14 residues. V lost 4 bases and J lost 0, with 11 bases in between. The germline CDR1 and CDR2 sequences are SGHRS and YFSETQ. Written as DNA, the CDR3 is TGCGCCAGCAGCCTGCCGACAGACTCCTACGAGCAGTACTTC. It codes for CASSLPTDSYEQYF.